Listed below are T cell receptor beta chains from one sample, sequenced in a study of T cells in Graves' hyperthyroidism and ophthalmopathy. MiXCR was run by TCRdb on the multiplex PCR reads, yielding one entry per CDR3 protein. Of around 720,000 distinct CDR3 sequences in the sample, about a third were seen once. Sequenced input: blood. The receptors here all came from a woman aged 40 to 55 with Graves' hyperthyroidism. The CDR3 runs from the conserved cysteine through the conserved F or W. A D gene is named only where the DNA matches it firmly. Clone size, where shown, is once, few, many, or a class for clones that have expanded.

abundance	v_gene	d_gene	j_gene	CDR3nt	CDR3aa
.	TRBV7-8	.	TRBJ2-7	TGTGCCAGCTCACCCCCTTCGGTGGGGCTAGGGGAGGAGCAGTACTTC	CASSPPSVGLGEEQYF
many	TRBV7-9	TRBD2	TRBJ2-7	TGTGCCAGCAGCTTATGGCCTAGCGGGAGGAGAAGCGAGCAGTACTTC	CASSLWPSGRRSEQYF
.	TRBV6-1	TRBD1	TRBJ1-1	TGTGCCAGCAGTTTAGGGGGCGTGGTAACTGAAGCTTTCTTT	CASSLGGVVTEAFF
.	TRBV20-1	.	TRBJ1-4	TGCAGTGCTAGCCGGGGAGGCAGTGAAAAACTGTTTTTT	CSASRGGSEKLFF
few	TRBV5-1	.	TRBJ2-3	TGCGCCAGCAGCTTGGTAGGAACAGATACGCAGTATTTT	CASSLVGTDTQYF
few	TRBV6-5	TRBD1	TRBJ1-2	TGTGCCAGCAGAAACCGGGACAGAATTTATGGCTACACCTTC	CASRNRDRIYGYTF
few	TRBV6-5	TRBD1	TRBJ2-7	TGTGCCAGCAGCCCGGACCGGGACAGGGGGCTCGAGCAGTACTTC	CASSPDRDRGLEQYF
once	TRBV2	.	TRBJ1-1	TGTGCCAGCAGTGAACGAAGGGACACTGAAGCTTTCTTT	CASSERRDTEAFF
many	TRBV20-1	.	TRBJ1-3	TGCAGTGCTAGGTCTACTGGAAACACCATATATTTT	CSARSTGNTIYF
.	TRBV20-1	.	TRBJ2-6	TGCAGTGCTAGAAGTATTCAGTCCTGGGACTCTGGGGCCAACGTCCCGACTTTC	CSARSIQSWDSGANVPTF
.	TRBV24-1	TRBD1	TRBJ1-2	TGTGCCACCAGTGGTCCGGGACAGTTGGGGGATGGCTACACCTTC	CATSGPGQLGDGYTF
many	TRBV7-2	TRBD2	TRBJ2-2	TGTGCCAGCAGCTCCCTAGCGGGAGGGGACACCGGGGAGCTGTTTTTT	CASSSLAGGDTGELFF
.	TRBV2	TRBD1	TRBJ2-7	TGTGCCAGCAGGACAGGGGTTAACGAGCAGTACTTC	CASRTGVNEQYF
few	TRBV7-2	TRBD2	TRBJ2-5	TGTGCCAGCAGCTCCGGGACTAGCAATTGGGAGACCCAGTACTTC	CASSSGTSNWETQYF
.	TRBV5-1	TRBD2	TRBJ2-7	TGCGCCAGCAGCTCCCACCCTAGCGGGAGGGGGTACGAGCAGTACTTC	CASSSHPSGRGYEQYF
.	TRBV7-8	.	TRBJ1-1	TGTGCCAGCAGCAAAGTCGGGGAGGGTTACCCTGAAGCTTTCTTT	CASSKVGEGYPEAFF
.	TRBV25-1	TRBD2	TRBJ2-5	TGTGCCAGCAGTGAAGGACGAAAAGCGGGGGGGCTATCGGGAGAGACCCAGTACTTC	CASSEGRKAGGLSGETQYF
few	TRBV2	.	TRBJ2-3	TGTGCCAGCAAGTCCGGCAGGGGTAATACGCAGTATTTT	CASKSGRGNTQYF
many	TRBV7-7	TRBD1	TRBJ2-5	TGTGCTAGCAGCTTAGCGCTGGGACAGGGGGAGACCCAGTACTTC	CASSLALGQGETQYF
.	TRBV7-2	TRBD1	TRBJ2-5	TGTGCCAGCAGCCCGCCGGGACAGTCCTACAATGAGACCCAGTACTTC	CASSPPGQSYNETQYF
.	TRBV7-2	.	TRBJ2-3	TGTGCCAGCAGCTTACTGGTACAGGGAGGTTATACGCAGTATTTT	CASSLLVQGGYTQYF
.	TRBV7-9	.	TRBJ1-1	TGTGCCAGCAGCTTAGGGCTTGGGGGTTTCACTGAAGCTTTCTTT	CASSLGLGGFTEAFF
many	TRBV7-8	.	TRBJ2-7	TGTGCCACCCAGCCCCTGGAAAGGGGGTCCTACGAGCAGTACTTC	CATQPLERGSYEQYF
many	TRBV10-3	.	TRBJ2-6	TGTGCCATCAGCCCCGGGGCCAACGTCCTGACTTTC	CAISPGANVLTF
few	TRBV7-2	TRBD1	TRBJ1-6	TGTGCCAGCAGCCCGGGGACAGGGGGCCCTGGGAATTCACCCCTCCACTTT	CASSPGTGGPGNSPLHF
.	TRBV20-1	.	TRBJ1-1	TGCAGTGCTACTGAGTCAGGGACTGAAGCTTTCTTT	CSATESGTEAFF
.	TRBV3-1	.	TRBJ1-2	TGTGCCAGCAGCCAAGTTCGGGGCTCCCACCGACAGAACGGGTATGGCTACACCTTC	CASSQVRGSHRQNGYGYTF
few	TRBV4-3	.	TRBJ1-6	TGCGCCAGCAGCCAAGATCCCCACTCTAATTCACCCCTCCACTTT	CASSQDPHSNSPLHF
many	TRBV20-1	.	TRBJ1-2	TGCAGTGCTAGAGATCTTGCCAGGGACCATACGGGCTACACCTTC	CSARDLARDHTGYTF
.	TRBV19	TRBD1	TRBJ1-1	TGTGCCAGTACTCCGGGACAGGGTAACGAAGCTTTCTTT	CASTPGQGNEAFF
many	TRBV12-3/TRBV12-4	.	TRBJ1-3	TGTGCCAGCAGGAGTGGGGAAGTGCGGGGAAACACCATATATTTT	CASRSGEVRGNTIYF
.	TRBV2	.	TRBJ1-2	TGTGCCAGCACAGTTAACTATGGCTACACCTTC	CASTVNYGYTF
.	TRBV10-3	TRBD1	TRBJ1-2	TGTGCCATCAGTGAGGGGACAGGACTTTCTTTAGGCTACACCTTC	CAISEGTGLSLGYTF
.	TRBV12-3/TRBV12-4	TRBD1	TRBJ2-2	TGTGCCAGCAGTTTCAGGGGGCAGTGGACCGGGGAGCTGTTTTTT	CASSFRGQWTGELFF
.	TRBV30	.	TRBJ2-2	TGTGCCTGGAGTATAATTAGTCCCGGGGAGCTGTTTTTT	CAWSIISPGELFF
many	TRBV20-1	.	TRBJ1-1	TGCAGTGCTGAGCAGGGTTGGGCTGAAGCTTTCTTT	CSAEQGWAEAFF
few	TRBV2	TRBD1	TRBJ1-5	TGTGCCAGCAGTAAAGGGACAGGGAACAATCAGCCCCAGCATTTT	CASSKGTGNNQPQHF
few	TRBV2	.	TRBJ2-2	TGTGCCAGCAGTGTCAGTAGTAGGGTCGGGGAGCTGTTTTTT	CASSVSSRVGELFF
.	TRBV7-3	TRBD2	TRBJ2-7	TGTGCCAGCAGCACCGGGACTACTATCCACGAGCAGTACTTC	CASSTGTTIHEQYF
many	TRBV29-1	.	TRBJ2-2	TGCAGCGTTGATTGGGGCCACGGGGAGCTGTTTTTT	CSVDWGHGELFF
many	TRBV7-2	.	TRBJ2-7	TGTGCCAGCAGGGGGGGACGCCTCTCCTACGAGCAGTACTTC	CASRGGRLSYEQYF
many	TRBV7-2	.	TRBJ1-4	TGTGCCAGCAGCTTAGCAGGCAGACATAATGAAAAACTGTTTTTT	CASSLAGRHNEKLFF
.	TRBV5-1	.	TRBJ2-2	TGCGCCAGCAGCCGAAGGGAGGGGGCTGGGTCCGGGGAGCTGTTTTTT	CASSRREGAGSGELFF
.	TRBV11-2	.	TRBJ2-2	TGTGCCAGCAGCTTAAGGTCACGGGGCCTCACCGGGGAGCTGTTTTTT	CASSLRSRGLTGELFF
many	TRBV2	.	TRBJ2-7	TGTGCCAGCACCTACCAGGGGGGAAGCTCCTACGAGCAGTACTTC	CASTYQGGSSYEQYF